Below are 32 T cell receptor beta chains sequenced from a single sample in a study of shared clonotypes between healthy human individuals. Generated by immunoSEQ multiplex PCR, the TCRdb table keeps only in-frame clones and is missing some. The data contain around 940,000 clones, less than 85% of them singletons. What was sequenced was memory CD4+ T cells sorted from blood. The subset is: CD45RA-negative fraction. The receptors were sampled from a man between 18 and 35 years old in good health.

CDR3 sequence (DNA): TGTGCCAGAGGGGCGGACACGGAGCATTTT. This sequence encodes CARGADTEHF. This chain uses TRBV6-4 with TRBJ1-5, with D perhaps TRBD1 (5 bases). Trimming stripped 9 bases from V and 14 bases from J, with 14 bases between. CDR3 length equals 10 residues. Per the germline V gene, CDR1 is MRHNA and CDR2 is SNTAGT.

The chain combines TRBV2 with TRBJ1-2; D unclear. From germline, CDR1 is SNHLY and CDR2 FYNNEI. The CDR3 is 17 residues long. Trimming cost V 1 base and J 4 bases, with 19 bases left between them. The CDR3 protein is CASSEEGPLAGAYGYTF. The CDR3 DNA reads as TGTGCCAGCAGTGAAGAAGGGCCCCTGGCAGGCGCCTATGGCTACACCTTC.

The chain carries TRBV2 and TRBJ2-7; a possible D gene is TRBD2 (6 bases). Germline loops: CDR1 SNHLY, CDR2 FYNNEI. Trimming shortened V by 8 bases and J by 10 bases, and 21 bases separated the two germline ends. The length of the CDR3 is 13 residues. DNA for the CDR3: TGTGCCAGCCGCGGGGACGGAAGGGCACGACAGTACTTC. This encodes CASRGDGRARQYF.

This chain uses TRBV5-1 with TRBJ1-5, with 7 bases that match TRBD1. There are 15 residues in the CDR3. Trimming took 4 bases from V and 1 from J; bases not matched to a gene: 5. Germline assignment: CDR1 SGHRS and CDR2 YFSETQ. This chain's CDR3 is CASSQETGSNQPQHF. The CDR3 coding sequence is TGCGCCAGCAGCCAGGAGACAGGGAGCAATCAGCCCCAGCATTTT.

V gene TRBV15 combines with J gene TRBJ1-3; 7 nucleotides agree with TRBD1. Germline V gene lookup returns CDR1 LNHNV and CDR2 YYDKDF (reference sequence). The CDR3 length is 19 residues. V shed 0 bases and J 1 base; nucleotides not matched to a gene: 12. CDR3 bases: TGTGCCACCAGCAGAGATAGCCTCCGACAGGGATATTCTGGAAACACCATATATTTT. This sequence encodes CATSRDSLRQGYSGNTIYF.

The chain couples TRBV6-5 to TRBJ2-5; the D gene is possibly TRBD2 (6 bases). The length of the CDR3 is 13 residues. Germline CDR1 is MNHEY and CDR2 is SVGAGI. Trimming removed 6 bases from V and 5 bases from J, with 13 bases in between. The CDR3 loop is CASSGTAGETQYF. The CDR3 DNA follows: TGTGCCAGCAGCGGGACGGCGGGGGAGACCCAGTACTTC.

This chain connects TRBV5-6 to TRBJ2-1; TRBD2 matches at 9 bases. The germline V gene has CDR1 SGHDT and CDR2 YYEEEE. CDR3 length equals 17 residues. The junction had 13 bases not matched to a gene; V was cut back by 0 bases and J by 9 bases. CDR3 nucleotides: TGTGCCAGCAGCTTGGCAGCGGGAGGATTCAAGTTTGTTGAGCAGTTCTTC. Translating gives CASSLAAGGFKFVEQFF.

For this clone: Other DNA sequences within the sample encode an identical CDR3. The chain uses TRBV7-9 and TRBJ2-6, with 7 positions matching TRBD1. With 5 bases clipped from V and 2 bases from J, the junction kept 3 bases outside the gene matches. The CDR3 is made up of 15 amino acids. The germline V gene encodes CDR1 SEHNR and CDR2 FQNEAQ (reference sequence). This CDR3 reads CASSHTGAGANVLTF. The CDR3 DNA follows: TGTGCCAGCAGCCACACAGGGGCTGGGGCCAACGTCCTGACTTTC.

The chain joins TRBV4-3 to TRBJ1-1; no clear D. CDR3 size: 14 residues. In germline, CDR1 is LGHNA, CDR2 YSLEER. The V and J ends lost 4 bases and 1 base respectively, with 10 bases between them. CDR3 loop: CASSPLGQNTEAFF. DNA for the CDR3: TGCGCCAGCAGCCCCCTTGGGCAGAACACTGAAGCTTTCTTT.

The chain couples TRBV6-1 to TRBJ1-4, with D possibly TRBD1 on 5 matching bases. V lost 2 bases and J 0 bases, leaving 10 bases between the germline ends. CDR1 and CDR2 (germline): MNHNS, SASEGT. The CDR3 spans 16 residues. The CDR3 DNA sequence: TGTGCCAGCAGTGAATCTACAGGCGCAACTAATGAAAAACTGTTTTTT. This translates into CASSESTGATNEKLFF.

The chain joins TRBV18 to TRBJ1-1, with unresolved D. CDR3 length equals 15 residues. Germline V gene data show CDR1 as KGHSH and CDR2 as LQKENI. Trimming removed 3 bases at V and 4 bases at J, with 15 bases between. The CDR3 is CASSPRQLSSTEAFF. CDR3 nucleotide sequence: TGTGCCAGCTCACCTAGACAATTATCGAGCACTGAAGCTTTCTTT.

The sample holds a few counts of this clone. J is TRBJ2-1 and V is TRBV4-1; D possibly corresponds to TRBD2 (6 bases). Trimming cost V 6 bases and J 4 bases, with 13 bases left between them. The CDR3 covers 14 residues. From germline, CDR1 is MGHRA and CDR2 YSYEKL. CDR3 amino acids: CASRVRRGYNEQFF. Written as DNA, the CDR3 is TGCGCCAGCAGGGTCAGGCGGGGTTACAATGAGCAGTTCTTC.

The rearrangement uses TRBV7-6 and TRBJ2-5; TRBD2 might be the D (6 bases). V was trimmed by 1 base and J by 4 bases, leaving 13 bases between them. Germline CDR1 SGHVS, CDR2 FNYEAQ. This CDR3 is built from 15 residues. CDR3 sequence (DNA): TGTGCCAGCAGCTTAGATCCATTGGGGGGAGAGACCCAGTACTTC. Translation: CASSLDPLGGETQYF.

In its sample, this clone was seen a few times. The J gene is TRBJ2-5, the V gene TRBV12-2; the table's TRBD1 call for D was not verified on the DNA. TRBV12-2 is listed as a pseudogene. This CDR3 has 15 residues. The CDR3 bases are TGTGCAAGTCCCTTGGGACAGCTACACCAAGAGACCCAGTACTTC. It is translated as CASPLGQLHQETQYF.

As DNA, the CDR3 is TGTGCCAGCAGCTTGCGGCGGGTTTACGAGCAGTACTTC. It yields the protein CASSLRRVYEQYF. The chain combines TRBV5-4 with TRBJ2-7; D possibly corresponds to TRBD2 (5 bases). The CDR3 has 13 amino acids. The germline V and J ends were trimmed by 1 base and 4 bases, with 9 bases remaining between them. Germline CDR1 reads SGHNT; CDR2 reads YYREEE (reference sequence).

The rearrangement joins TRBV4-1 to TRBJ1-2; 7 bases fit TRBD1. This CDR3 has 13 residues. V was pared by 4 bases and J by 6 bases, with 5 bases of the junction left unmatched. The germline V gene encodes CDR1 MGHRA and CDR2 YSYEKL. The CDR3: CASSLDRDNGYTF. Written as DNA, the CDR3 is TGCGCCAGCAGCCTTGACAGGGATAATGGCTACACCTTC.

Remarks on this clone: Its ends do not fully match the called genes, so a read error is possible. This chain uses TRBV6-5 with TRBJ1-1; a possible D gene is TRBD1 (5 bases). This CDR3 is 13 amino acids long. Germline values: CDR1 MNHEY, CDR2 SVGAGI. Here the CDR3 reads CASLTPGTFHLRW. CDR3 nucleotides: TGTGCCAGCCTAACTCCAGGGACCTTCCATTTAAGGTGG.

This chain links TRBV11-3 with TRBJ1-2; D may be TRBD1 (6 bases). The CDR3 consists of 14 residues. CDR1 SGHNT and CDR2 YENEEA come from the germline V gene. V gave up 4 bases and J gave up 3 bases, with 12 bases separating them. CDR3 protein: CASSSHRVHYGYTF. The CDR3 DNA reads as TGTGCCAGCAGCTCTCACAGGGTCCACTATGGCTACACCTTC.

This clone came up many times. The chain has TRBV10-2 and TRBJ2-4; 12 nucleotides align to TRBD2. The CDR3 has 18 residues. Per germline, CDR1 WSHSY and CDR2 SAAADI. The junction had 6 bases not matched to a gene; V was cut back by 2 bases and J by 1 base. The CDR3: CASSERLAGDAAKNIQYF. CDR3 nucleotides: TGCGCCAGCAGTGAGCGACTAGCGGGAGATGCTGCCAAAAACATTCAGTACTTC.

The rearrangement uses TRBV2 and TRBJ2-7; D is unresolved. V gave up 6 bases and J gave up 3 bases, with 21 bases separating them. In germline, CDR1 is SNHLY, CDR2 FYNNEI. This CDR3 is built from 16 residues. CDR3 in amino acids: CASRETASPISYEQYF. The CDR3 nucleotides read TGTGCCAGCAGGGAAACGGCGTCCCCCATTAGCTACGAGCAGTACTTC.

The rearrangement links TRBV6-5 to TRBJ2-5; 9 bases line up with TRBD1. Per the germline V gene, CDR1 is MNHEY and CDR2 is SVGAGI. This CDR3 has 13 residues. The V and J ends lost 5 bases and 3 bases, in that order; junction bases with no gene match: 1. The CDR3 bases are TGTGCCAGCAGTGGGACAGGGAAAGAGACCCAGTACTTC. This codes for CASSGTGKETQYF.

This clone was counted only a few times. The CDR3 is CASWRRDTGELFF. CDR3 coding DNA: TGTGCCAGTTGGCGAAGGGACACCGGGGAGCTGTTTTTT. V is TRBV27 and J is TRBJ2-2; D is ambiguous. The CDR3 totals 13 residues. The V and J ends lost 9 bases and 3 bases respectively, with 11 bases between them. Germline lookup yields CDR1 MNHEY and CDR2 SMNVEV (reference sequence).

The chain combines TRBV9 with TRBJ2-1, with 13 positions matching TRBD2. The CDR3 loop spans 17 amino acids. Looked up from germline, CDR1 is SGDLS and CDR2 is YYNGEE. Trimming at V came to 4 bases and at J to 6 bases, leaving 10 bases not matched to a gene. CDR3 loop: CASSPPGLAGYRNEQFF. CDR3 nucleotides: TGTGCCAGCAGCCCACCGGGACTAGCGGGATATCGCAATGAGCAGTTCTTC.

V and J are TRBV28 and TRBJ1-6; a weak D match, TRBD1 (5 bases). Germline lookup yields CDR1 MDHEN and CDR2 SYDVKM. The CDR3 extends over 14 amino acids. The V end was cut by 2 bases, the J end by 7 bases, with 9 bases between. The CDR3: CASSLRQSNSPLHF. CDR3 nucleotides: TGTGCCAGCAGTTTACGACAGTCAAATTCACCCCTCCACTTT. The whole variable domain, remainder taken from reference TRBV28 and TRBJ1-6, is DVKVTQSSRYLVKRTGEKVFLECVQDMDHENMFWYRQDPGLGLRLIYFSYDVKMKEKGDIPEGYSVSREKKERFSLILESASTNQTSMYLCASSLRQSNSPLHFGNGTRLTVT.

The V and J genes are TRBV10-3 and TRBJ1-6; 7 nucleotides align to TRBD1. This CDR3 is built from 15 residues. The J segment lost 7 bases and the V segment lost 4 bases, leaving 7 bases of the junction unmatched. Looked up from germline, CDR1 is ENHRY and CDR2 is SYGVKD. CDR3 nucleotides: TGTGCCATCAGTGGGGGAGGACAGGCCAATTCACCCCTCCACTTT. This sequence encodes CAISGGGQANSPLHF.

The chain employs TRBV6-6 and TRBJ2-3, with D unresolved. This CDR3 has 13 amino acids. The V end lost 5 bases, the J end lost 4 bases, and 10 bases lay between the germline ends. Germline values: CDR1 MNHNY, CDR2 SVGAGI (reference sequence). The CDR3 sequence is CASSDMVSDTQYF. The CDR3 region has the DNA TGTGCCAGCAGTGATATGGTCTCAGATACGCAGTATTTT.

The sample holds a few counts of this clone. This chain uses TRBV5-5 with TRBJ1-5; a weak D match, TRBD1 (6 bases). The CDR3 totals 15 residues. Germline assignment: CDR1 SGHKS and CDR2 YYEKEE (reference sequence). V was pared by 3 bases and J by 1 base, with 11 bases between. Here the CDR3 DNA reads TGTGCCAGCAGCTCCGGGACATTGAGCAATCAGCCCCAGCATTTT. Translation gives CASSSGTLSNQPQHF.

The V call is TRBV11-2, the J call TRBJ2-7; 9 positions agree with TRBD2. The length of the CDR3 is 14 residues. Germline lookup yields CDR1 SGHAT and CDR2 FQNNGV. With 3 bases clipped from V and 2 bases from J, the junction kept 2 bases outside the gene matches. CDR3 sequence: CASSFGTSTYEQYF. The CDR3 DNA sequence: TGTGCCAGCAGCTTCGGGACTAGCACCTACGAGCAGTACTTC.

The genes are TRBV28 and TRBJ2-7; weak D call: TRBD2 (7 bases). The V end was cut by 6 bases, the J end by 0 bases, with 9 bases between. This CDR3 contains 13 residues. The germline gives CDR1 MDHEN, CDR2 SYDVKM. Written as DNA, the CDR3 is TGTGCCAGCAGCGGGGGGCTCTCCTACGAGCAGTACTTC. Encoded protein: CASSGGLSYEQYF. The whole variable domain, remainder taken from reference TRBV28 and TRBJ2-7, is DVKVTQSSRYLVKRTGEKVFLECVQDMDHENMFWYRQDPGLGLRLIYFSYDVKMKEKGDIPEGYSVSREKKERFSLILESASTNQTSMYLCASSGGLSYEQYFGPGTRLTVT.

The chain employs TRBV7-9 and TRBJ2-3, with 7 bases identical to TRBD2. CDR1 and CDR2 (germline): SEHNR, FQNEAQ (reference sequence). The CDR3 length is 16 residues. The ends lost 6 bases at V and 0 bases at J; junction bases unmatched: 9. Written as DNA, the CDR3 is TGTGCCAGCAGTACTTCAGGGACTACTAGCACAGATACGCAGTATTTT. It specifies CASSTSGTTSTDTQYF.

This clone was counted once. This chain joins TRBV6-5 and TRBJ1-1; D not resolved. With 6 bases removed from V and 4 bases from J, the gap between germline ends came to 9 bases. The V gene's germline CDR1 is MNHEY and CDR2 SVGAGI. This CDR3 spans 12 amino acids. The CDR3 loop is CASRLHGTEAFF. CDR3 bases: TGTGCCAGCAGGCTGCACGGCACTGAAGCTTTCTTT.

The V call is TRBV30, the J call TRBJ2-7; possibly TRBD1 for D (5 bases). The CDR3 extends over 12 amino acids. Germline V CDR1 and CDR2: GTSNPN, SVGIG (reference sequence). Trimming removed 3 bases at V and 4 bases at J, with 10 bases between. CDR3 in amino acids: CAWRKQGYEQYF. The CDR3 nucleotides are TGTGCCTGGAGGAAGCAGGGTTACGAGCAGTACTTC. Drawing the rest from reference TRBV30 and TRBJ2-7, the complete variable domain is SQTIHQWPATLVQPVGSPLSLECTVEGTSNPNLYWYRQAAGRGLQLLFYSVGIGQISSEVPQNLSASRPQDRQFILSSKKLLLSDSGFYLCAWRKQGYEQYFGPGTRLTVT.